This T cell receptor beta chain emerged from a study of shared clonotypes between healthy human individuals. Only in-frame clones appear in the TCRdb table, and some are missing; sequencing was by immunoSEQ multiplex PCR. This sample carries more than 2 million clones, about 95% of them seen once, and the ten largest clones take roughly 0.13%. CDR1 and CDR2 (germline): GTSNPN, SVGIG (reference sequence). V lost 7 bases, J lost 4 bases, and 8 bases stayed unmatched. This CDR3 contains 14 residues. This clonotype was sampled from a young man in good health. Sequencing was performed on naive CD4+ T cells sorted from blood. Subset of the sample: CD45RA+ positively selected. The chain has TRBV30 and TRBJ2-2; 8 bases agree with TRBD2. The CDR3 DNA is TGTGCCTCCAACAGCGGGAGAGGCACCGGGGAGCTGTTTTTT. The encoded protein is CASNSGRGTGELFF.